The entry below gives a single T cell receptor (beta chain) sequence along with its context. Its antigen remains unidentified. This sample stems from a study of PD-1 blockade in classical Hodgkin lymphoma. About the research overall: Nivolumab was administered to patients intravenously at 3 mg/kg every 2 weeks. Study results and limitations: In newly diagnosed patients, baseline TCR diversity was reportedly below that of healthy donors.

Autologous stem cell transplantation was followed by relapse in every patient, and brentuximab vedotin exposure varied. V was pared by 3 bases and J by 2 bases, with 12 bases between. The CDR3 spans 14 residues. The germline gives CDR1 GTSNPN, CDR2 SVGIG (reference sequence). Produced via immunoSEQ multiplex PCR; TCRdb's table is partial and in-frame only. The data show thousands of clones, under 90% seen once. V is TRBV30 and J is TRBJ2-3; D not certain. This specimen consisted of peripheral blood mononuclear cells (PBMCs), obtained at baseline. This receptor was obtained from a human donor with classical Hodgkin lymphoma. The CDR3 region has the DNA TGTGCCTGGAGAAGCATGGATCTCACAGATACGCAGTATTTT. Its protein is CAWRSMDLTDTQYF.